This entry features one TCR beta chain sequence. Its matching antigen is unknown. Trimming took 1 base from V and 2 from J, leaving 17 bases between them. Germline-derived CDR1 and CDR2 are MNHEY and SMNVEV (reference sequence). The CDR3 is 17 residues long. Sequencing was performed with immunoSEQ multiplex PCR; in TCRdb, only in-frame clones are kept and a portion is missing. The data contain about 45,000 clones, approximately 70% of them seen just once; the ten biggest clones take up under 3.5%. The data were taken from a study of PD-1 blockade in classical Hodgkin lymphoma. Findings of the study overall: Patients newly diagnosed and complete responders had comparable baseline diversity.

All patients relapsed after autologous stem cell transplantation, and brentuximab vedotin exposure varied. The sample here was peripheral blood mononuclear cells (PBMCs), taken before the second cycle of nivolumab. V is TRBV27 and J is TRBJ2-5, with D perhaps matching TRBD2 (7 bases). This TCR derives from a human donor with classical Hodgkin lymphoma. Written as DNA, the CDR3 is TGTGCCAGCAGTTTATGGCTCGAGGGGGGGGCTCAAGAGACCCAGTACTTC. Protein: CASSLWLEGGAQETQYF.